Listed below are T cell receptor beta chains from one sample, sequenced in a study of early T cells in non-severe SARS-CoV-2 infection. TCRdb redid the calling of the 5' RACE reads with MiXCR, one entry per CDR3 protein. In the table there are approximately 56,000 distinct CDR3 sequences, roughly 10% of which are singletons. The sequenced sample was whole blood. The receptor set was obtained from an adult who was a healthcare worker with PCR-confirmed SARS-CoV-2 infection or an uninfected control (not recorded which). The CDR3 runs from the conserved cysteine through the conserved F or W. Fields, in order: D gene, V gene, clone size, J gene, CDR3 protein, CDR3 DNA. D genes are given only for firm matches. Clone size is given for some rows only: seen once, a few or many times, or a class if the clone is expanded.

d_call: NA
v_call: TRBV29-1
clone_size: few
j_call: TRBJ2-3
cdr3_aa: CSVDNGISTDTQYF
cdr3_nt: TGCAGCGTTGATAACGGGATTAGCACAGATACGCAGTATTTT

d_call: NA
v_call: TRBV4-3
clone_size: few
j_call: TRBJ2-7
cdr3_aa: CASSQEQIGGPYEQYF
cdr3_nt: TGCGCCAGCAGCCAAGAGCAGATAGGAGGGCCCTACGAGCAGTACTTC

d_call: NA
v_call: TRBV4-3
clone_size: few
j_call: TRBJ2-1
cdr3_aa: CASSRVEGAITPFF
cdr3_nt: TGCGCCAGCAGCCGAGTTGAAGGGGCCATCACTCCGTTCTTC

d_call: NA
v_call: TRBV7-3
clone_size: many
j_call: TRBJ2-2
cdr3_aa: CASSPDPRQWVGELFF
cdr3_nt: TGTGCCAGCAGCCCAGATCCCCGACAGTGGGTCGGGGAGCTGTTTTTT

d_call: TRBD2
v_call: TRBV20-1
clone_size: many
j_call: TRBJ2-1
cdr3_aa: CSAIVHPSGTTPYNEQFF
cdr3_nt: TGCAGTGCTATTGTCCACCCTAGCGGGACTACACCGTACAATGAGCAGTTCTTC

d_call: TRBD2
v_call: TRBV3-1
clone_size: few
j_call: TRBJ2-2
cdr3_aa: CASSPGRTMAGELFF
cdr3_nt: TGTGCCAGCAGCCCCGGGAGGACCATGGCCGGGGAGCTGTTTTTT

d_call: NA
v_call: TRBV14
clone_size: few
j_call: TRBJ2-3
cdr3_aa: CASSQVGIVLDTQYF
cdr3_nt: TGTGCCAGCAGCCAAGTCGGGATAGTACTAGATACGCAGTATTTT

d_call: NA
v_call: TRBV6-5
clone_size: many
j_call: TRBJ2-7
cdr3_aa: CASRDPAGKSYEQYF
cdr3_nt: TGTGCCAGCAGAGATCCAGCCGGCAAATCCTACGAGCAGTACTTC

d_call: NA
v_call: TRBV4-1
clone_size: few
j_call: TRBJ2-2
cdr3_aa: CASSPKQPPGAGELFF
cdr3_nt: TGCGCCAGCAGCCCTAAGCAACCCCCGGGGGCCGGGGAGCTGTTTTTT

d_call: TRBD1
v_call: TRBV5-1
clone_size: NA
j_call: TRBJ2-3
cdr3_aa: CASLSTGGTDTQYF
cdr3_nt: TGCGCCAGCTTATCGACAGGGGGCACAGATACGCAGTATTTT

d_call: TRBD2
v_call: TRBV5-1
clone_size: NA
j_call: TRBJ2-5
cdr3_aa: CASSPGLAGETQYF
cdr3_nt: TGCGCCAGCAGCCCAGGACTAGCTGGGGAGACCCAGTACTTC

d_call: NA
v_call: TRBV25-1
clone_size: NA
j_call: TRBJ1-1
cdr3_aa: CASSPDNTEAFF
cdr3_nt: TGTGCCAGCAGTCCGGATAACACTGAAGCTTTCTTT

d_call: TRBD2
v_call: TRBV20-1
clone_size: NA
j_call: TRBJ2-1
cdr3_aa: CSVSGGYNEQFF
cdr3_nt: TGCAGTGTTAGCGGGGGTTACAATGAGCAGTTCTTC

d_call: NA
v_call: TRBV29-1
clone_size: few
j_call: TRBJ2-5
cdr3_aa: CSVGLVGVTQYF
cdr3_nt: TGCAGCGTTGGGCTAGTCGGTGTGACCCAGTACTTC

d_call: TRBD2
v_call: TRBV12-3/TRBV12-4
clone_size: many
j_call: TRBJ2-1
cdr3_aa: CASSLLAGTYNEQFF
cdr3_nt: TGTGCCAGCAGCCTACTAGCGGGAACATACAATGAGCAGTTCTTC

d_call: NA
v_call: TRBV7-2
clone_size: few
j_call: TRBJ1-1
cdr3_aa: CASSLGARNTEAFF
cdr3_nt: TGTGCCAGCAGCTTAGGCGCCAGGAACACTGAAGCTTTCTTT

d_call: NA
v_call: TRBV2
clone_size: many
j_call: TRBJ2-6
cdr3_aa: CASRKEHSGANVLTF
cdr3_nt: TGTGCCAGCAGGAAGGAGCACTCTGGGGCCAACGTCCTGACTTTC

d_call: TRBD2
v_call: TRBV20-1
clone_size: few
j_call: TRBJ2-4
cdr3_aa: CSARGLALGIQYF
cdr3_nt: TGCAGTGCTAGGGGACTAGCTTTAGGCATTCAGTACTTC

d_call: NA
v_call: TRBV3-1
clone_size: few
j_call: TRBJ2-3
cdr3_aa: CASSHRALRVDTQYF
cdr3_nt: TGTGCCAGCAGCCACCGGGCCCTTCGCGTAGATACGCAGTATTTT

d_call: TRBD1
v_call: TRBV20-1
clone_size: many
j_call: TRBJ1-5
cdr3_aa: CSAGGQINQPQHF
cdr3_nt: TGCAGTGCTGGGGGACAGATCAATCAGCCCCAGCATTTT

d_call: NA
v_call: TRBV2
clone_size: many
j_call: TRBJ2-3
cdr3_aa: CASSEILTGVSTDTQYF
cdr3_nt: TGTGCCAGCAGTGAAATCTTAACGGGAGTGTCCACAGATACGCAGTATTTT

d_call: NA
v_call: TRBV13
clone_size: many
j_call: TRBJ2-7
cdr3_aa: CASSTQAPYEQYF
cdr3_nt: TGTGCCAGCAGCACACAGGCCCCCTACGAGCAGTACTTC

d_call: TRBD1
v_call: TRBV11-2
clone_size: many
j_call: TRBJ2-1
cdr3_aa: CASSSRTGYNEQFF
cdr3_nt: TGTGCCAGCAGCTCCAGGACAGGGTACAATGAGCAGTTCTTC

d_call: TRBD2
v_call: TRBV11-2
clone_size: NA
j_call: TRBJ2-3
cdr3_aa: CASSWGFTSGSTDTQYF
cdr3_nt: TGTGCCAGCAGCTGGGGTTTCACTAGCGGTAGCACAGATACGCAGTATTTT

d_call: TRBD2
v_call: TRBV10-3
clone_size: many
j_call: TRBJ2-1
cdr3_aa: CAISDLAGGSYNEQFF
cdr3_nt: TGTGCCATCAGTGACTTAGCGGGAGGTTCCTACAATGAGCAGTTCTTC